The clone carrying this T cell receptor beta chain is a singleton in its sample. These data are taken from a study of CD8 T cells in Susac syndrome. RNA in amounts of about 0.5 to 1 ug was reverse transcribed with random hexamers. TCRdb itself ran the immunoSEQ multiplex PCR reads through MiXCR, one entry per CDR3 protein. The data contain 130,000 or so distinct CDR3 sequences, around nine tenths of them singletons. Per the germline V gene, CDR1 is DFQATT and CDR2 is SNEGSKA (reference sequence). The CDR3 spans 17 residues. J lost 2 bases, V lost 2 bases, and 14 bases had no gene match. This TCR was recovered from a human donor with multiple sclerosis. The genes are TRBV20-1 and TRBJ1-1; TRBD1 aligns across 7 bases. Specimen: CD8+ T cells from PBMCs. CDR3 DNA sequence: TGCAGTGCTAGAAATTTCGCGTACAGGGGCCTTAACACTGAAGCTTTCTTT. This encodes CSARNFAYRGLNTEAFF.